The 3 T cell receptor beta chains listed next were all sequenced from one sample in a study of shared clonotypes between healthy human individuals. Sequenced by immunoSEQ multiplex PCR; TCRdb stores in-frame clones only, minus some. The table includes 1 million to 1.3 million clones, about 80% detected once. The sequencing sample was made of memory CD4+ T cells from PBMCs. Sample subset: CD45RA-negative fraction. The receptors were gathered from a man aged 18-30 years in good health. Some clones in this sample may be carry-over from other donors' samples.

The CDR3 region is CASSEGQSSGNTIYF. As DNA, the CDR3 is TGTGCCAGCAGCGAGGGACAGAGCTCTGGAAACACCATATATTTT. This chain uses TRBV7-9 with TRBJ1-3; TRBD1 matches 7 bases. Germline V gene sequence: CDR1 SEHNR, CDR2 FQNEAQ (reference sequence). The CDR3 contains 15 residues. Germline trimming cut 5 bases from V and 0 bases from J; bases unmatched to any gene: 4.

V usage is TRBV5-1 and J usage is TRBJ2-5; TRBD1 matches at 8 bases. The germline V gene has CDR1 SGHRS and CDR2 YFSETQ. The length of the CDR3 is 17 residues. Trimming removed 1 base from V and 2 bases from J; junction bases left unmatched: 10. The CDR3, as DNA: TGCGCCAGCAGCTTGAGTGGGACAGGAGGTGGACAAGAGACCCAGTACTTC. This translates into CASSLSGTGGGQETQYF.

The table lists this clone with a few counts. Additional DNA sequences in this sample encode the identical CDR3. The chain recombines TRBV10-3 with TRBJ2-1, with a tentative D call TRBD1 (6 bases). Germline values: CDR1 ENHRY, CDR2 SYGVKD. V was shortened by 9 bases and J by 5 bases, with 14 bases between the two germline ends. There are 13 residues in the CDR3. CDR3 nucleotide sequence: TGTGCCATACAACCAACAGGGCACAATGAGCAGTTCTTC. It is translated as CAIQPTGHNEQFF.